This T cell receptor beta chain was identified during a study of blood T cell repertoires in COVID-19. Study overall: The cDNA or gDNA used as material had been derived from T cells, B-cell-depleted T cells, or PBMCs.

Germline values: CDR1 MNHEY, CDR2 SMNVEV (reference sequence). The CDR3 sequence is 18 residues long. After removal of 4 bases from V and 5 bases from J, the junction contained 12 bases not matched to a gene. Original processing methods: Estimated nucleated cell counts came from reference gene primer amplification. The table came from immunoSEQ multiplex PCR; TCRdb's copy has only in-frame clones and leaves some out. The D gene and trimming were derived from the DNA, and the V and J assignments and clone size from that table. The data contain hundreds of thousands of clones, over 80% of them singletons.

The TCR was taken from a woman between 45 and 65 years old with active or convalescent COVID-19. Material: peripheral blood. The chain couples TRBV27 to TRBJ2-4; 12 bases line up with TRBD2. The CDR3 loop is CASSSRTSGARAQNIQYF. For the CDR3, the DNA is TGTGCCAGCAGTTCGAGGACTAGCGGGGCGAGGGCCCAAAACATTCAGTACTTC.